The clone carrying this T cell receptor beta chain was counted many times. Its antigen is not identified. It was considered stable Graves' hyperthyroidism when ophthalmopathy did not progress within 18 months. The data belong to a study of T cells in Graves' hyperthyroidism and ophthalmopathy. Study results and limitations: Most clonotypes expanded in the thyroid (above 0.001) were also present in blood.

Amplification yielded TCR beta CDR3 regions, with RNA transcripts as the source. The HTBI primer set served for first-round RT-PCR of the TCR CDR3. MiXCR, run by TCRdb on the multiplex PCR reads, gives a single entry per CDR3 protein. The sample records about 560,000 distinct CDR3 sequences, approximately 15% being singletons. CDR1 is DFQATT and CDR2 is SNEGSKA in the germline V gene (reference sequence). Trimming took 6 bases from V and 4 from J; bases not matched to a gene: 14. The CDR3 has 16 residues. The clonotype was recovered from a young woman with Graves' hyperthyroidism. The chain joins TRBV20-1 to TRBJ2-3, with 9 bases matching TRBD2. The sequencing input was blood. The CDR3: CSAPVALAGSADTQYF. The CDR3 DNA follows: TGCAGTGCCCCAGTTGCCCTAGCGGGAAGCGCAGATACGCAGTATTTT.